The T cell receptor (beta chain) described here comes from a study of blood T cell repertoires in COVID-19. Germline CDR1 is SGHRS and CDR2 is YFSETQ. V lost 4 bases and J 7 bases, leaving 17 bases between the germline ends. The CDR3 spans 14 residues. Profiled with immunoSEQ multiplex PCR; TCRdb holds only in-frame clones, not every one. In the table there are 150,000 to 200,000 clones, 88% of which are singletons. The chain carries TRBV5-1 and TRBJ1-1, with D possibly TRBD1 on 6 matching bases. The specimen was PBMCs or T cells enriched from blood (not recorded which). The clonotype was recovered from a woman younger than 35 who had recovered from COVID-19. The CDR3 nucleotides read TGCGCCAGCAGCCCGGTTGGGGGCCCTGATGAAGCTTTCTTT. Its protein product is CASSPVGGPDEAFF.